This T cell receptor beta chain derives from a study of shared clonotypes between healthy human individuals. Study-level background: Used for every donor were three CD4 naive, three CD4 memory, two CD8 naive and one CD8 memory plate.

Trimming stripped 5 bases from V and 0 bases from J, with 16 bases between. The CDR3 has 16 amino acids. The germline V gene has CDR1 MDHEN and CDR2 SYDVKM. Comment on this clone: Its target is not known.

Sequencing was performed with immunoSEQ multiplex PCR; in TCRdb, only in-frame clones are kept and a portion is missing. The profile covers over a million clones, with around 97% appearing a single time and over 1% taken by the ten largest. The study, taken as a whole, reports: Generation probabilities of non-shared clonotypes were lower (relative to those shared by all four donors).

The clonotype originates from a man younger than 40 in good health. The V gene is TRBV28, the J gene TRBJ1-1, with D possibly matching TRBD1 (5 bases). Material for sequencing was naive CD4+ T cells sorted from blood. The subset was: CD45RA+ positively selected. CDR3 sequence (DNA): TGTGCCAGCAGTCGCCGCGGGGGTACCATGAACACTGAAGCTTTCTTT. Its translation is CASSRRGGTMNTEAFF.